This T cell receptor beta chain was identified during a study of blood T cell repertoires in COVID-19. Germline CDR1 and CDR2: ENHRY and SYGVKD. The V gene lost 1 base and the J gene lost 5 bases, with 6 bases spanning the gap. CDR3 length: 12 residues. Libraries were prepared by immunoSEQ multiplex PCR; TCRdb keeps only in-frame clonotypes and omits some of them. The data show a few hundred thousand clones, more than 85% seen once. The sequencing sample was made of peripheral blood. This TCR was sampled from a man between 18 and 35 years old with active or convalescent COVID-19. This sequence joins TRBV10-3 and TRBJ2-7, with D maybe TRBD1 (5 bases). The DNA for the CDR3 is TGTGCCATCAGTGAGTTAGGGGACGAGCAGTACTTC. Protein sequence: CAISELGDEQYF.